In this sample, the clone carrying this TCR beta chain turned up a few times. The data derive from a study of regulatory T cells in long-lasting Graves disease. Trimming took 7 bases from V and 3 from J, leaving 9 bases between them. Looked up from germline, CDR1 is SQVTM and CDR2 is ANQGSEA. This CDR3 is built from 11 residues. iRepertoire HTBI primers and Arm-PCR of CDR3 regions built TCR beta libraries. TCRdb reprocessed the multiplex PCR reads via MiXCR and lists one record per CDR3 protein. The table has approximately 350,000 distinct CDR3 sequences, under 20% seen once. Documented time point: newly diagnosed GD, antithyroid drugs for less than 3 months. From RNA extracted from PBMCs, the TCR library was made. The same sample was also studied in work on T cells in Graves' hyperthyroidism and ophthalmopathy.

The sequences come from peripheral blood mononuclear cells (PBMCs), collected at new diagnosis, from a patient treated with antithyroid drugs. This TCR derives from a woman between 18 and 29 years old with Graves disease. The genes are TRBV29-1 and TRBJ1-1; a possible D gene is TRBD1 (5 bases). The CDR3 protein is CSAQGYTEAFF. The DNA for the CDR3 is TGCAGCGCCCAGGGTTACACTGAAGCTTTCTTT.